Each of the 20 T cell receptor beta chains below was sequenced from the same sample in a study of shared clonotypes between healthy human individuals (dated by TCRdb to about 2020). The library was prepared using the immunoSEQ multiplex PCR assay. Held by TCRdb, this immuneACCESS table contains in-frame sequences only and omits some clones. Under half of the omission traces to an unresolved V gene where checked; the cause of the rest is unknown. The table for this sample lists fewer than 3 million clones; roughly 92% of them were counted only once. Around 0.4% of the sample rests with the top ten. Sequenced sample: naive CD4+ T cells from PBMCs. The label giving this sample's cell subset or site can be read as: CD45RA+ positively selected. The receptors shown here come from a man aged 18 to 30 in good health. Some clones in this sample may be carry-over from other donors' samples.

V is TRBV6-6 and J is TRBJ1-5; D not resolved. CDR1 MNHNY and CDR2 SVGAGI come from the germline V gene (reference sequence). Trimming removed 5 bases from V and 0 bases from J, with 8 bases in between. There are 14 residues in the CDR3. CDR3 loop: CASSQRYSNQPQHF. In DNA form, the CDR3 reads TGTGCCAGCAGTCAACGGTATAGCAATCAGCCCCAGCATTTT.

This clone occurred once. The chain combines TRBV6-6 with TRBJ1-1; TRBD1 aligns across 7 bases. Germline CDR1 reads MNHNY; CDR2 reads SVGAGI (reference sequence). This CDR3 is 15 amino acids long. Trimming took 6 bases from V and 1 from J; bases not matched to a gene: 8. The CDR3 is CASRLTGVRNTEAFF. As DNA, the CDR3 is TGTGCCAGCAGGCTCACAGGGGTTAGGAACACTGAAGCTTTCTTT.

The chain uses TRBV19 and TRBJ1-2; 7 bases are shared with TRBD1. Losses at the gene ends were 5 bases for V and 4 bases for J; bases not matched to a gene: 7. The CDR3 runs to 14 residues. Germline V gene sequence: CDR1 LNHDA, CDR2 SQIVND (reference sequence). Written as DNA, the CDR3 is TGTGCCAGTAGTCCGTGGACAGGAGGCTATGGCTACACCTTC. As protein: CASSPWTGGYGYTF. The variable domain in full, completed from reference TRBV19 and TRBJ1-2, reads DGGITQSPKYLFRKEGQNVTLSCEQNLNHDAMYWYRQDPGQGLRLIYYSQIVNDFQKGDIAEGYSVSREKKESFPLTVTSAQKNPTAFYLCASSPWTGGYGYTFGSGTRLTVV.

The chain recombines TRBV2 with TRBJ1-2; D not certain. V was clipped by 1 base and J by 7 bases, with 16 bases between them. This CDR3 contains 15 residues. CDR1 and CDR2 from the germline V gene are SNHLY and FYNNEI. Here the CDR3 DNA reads TGTGCCAGCAGTGAAGAGATGGCGTCTAGGACTGGCTACACCTTC. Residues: CASSEEMASRTGYTF.

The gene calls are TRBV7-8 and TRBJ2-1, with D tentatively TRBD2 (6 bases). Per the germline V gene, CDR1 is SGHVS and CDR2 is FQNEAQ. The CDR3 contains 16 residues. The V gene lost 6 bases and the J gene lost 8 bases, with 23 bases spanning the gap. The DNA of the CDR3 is TGTGCCAGCAGGGGACGAGGGACTGGCCGAAAGGATGAGCAGTTCTTC. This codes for CASRGRGTGRKDEQFF.

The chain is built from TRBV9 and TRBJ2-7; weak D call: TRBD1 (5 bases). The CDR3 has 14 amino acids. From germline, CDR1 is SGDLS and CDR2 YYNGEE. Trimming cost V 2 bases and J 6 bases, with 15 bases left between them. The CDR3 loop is CASSVQGAVSEQYF. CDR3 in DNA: TGTGCCAGCAGCGTTCAGGGTGCAGTTTCCGAGCAGTACTTC.

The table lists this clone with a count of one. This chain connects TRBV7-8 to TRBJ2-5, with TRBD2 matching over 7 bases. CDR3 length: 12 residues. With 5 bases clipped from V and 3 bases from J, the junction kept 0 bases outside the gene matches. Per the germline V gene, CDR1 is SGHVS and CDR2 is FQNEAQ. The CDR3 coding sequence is TGTGCCAGCAGCGGGGGGGAAGAGACCCAGTACTTC. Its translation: CASSGGEETQYF.

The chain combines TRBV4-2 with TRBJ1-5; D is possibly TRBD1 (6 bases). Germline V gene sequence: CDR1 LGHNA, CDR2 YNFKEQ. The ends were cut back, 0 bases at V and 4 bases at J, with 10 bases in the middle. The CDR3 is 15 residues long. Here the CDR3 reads CASSQDGRGNQPQHF. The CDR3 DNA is TGTGCCAGCAGCCAAGATGGGAGGGGGAATCAGCCCCAGCATTTT.

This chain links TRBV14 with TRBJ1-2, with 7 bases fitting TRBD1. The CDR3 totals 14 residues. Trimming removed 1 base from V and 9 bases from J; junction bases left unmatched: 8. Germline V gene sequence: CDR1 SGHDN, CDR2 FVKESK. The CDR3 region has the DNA TGTGCCAGCAGCCAAGCAAACAGGGGCCTCAGCTACACCTTC. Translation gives CASSQANRGLSYTF. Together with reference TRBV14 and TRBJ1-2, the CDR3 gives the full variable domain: EAGVTQFPSHSVIEKGQTVTLRCDPISGHDNLYWYRRVMGKEIKFLLHFVKESKQDESGMPNNRFLAERTGGTYSTLKVQPAELEDSGVYFCASSQANRGLSYTFGSGTRLTVV.

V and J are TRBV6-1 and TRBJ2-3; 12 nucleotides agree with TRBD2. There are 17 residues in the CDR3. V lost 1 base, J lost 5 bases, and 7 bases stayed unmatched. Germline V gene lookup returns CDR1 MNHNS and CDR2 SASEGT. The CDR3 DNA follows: TGTGCCAGCAGTGAAGTGGTGACTAGCGGGAGTAGAGATACGCAGTATTTT. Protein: CASSEVVTSGSRDTQYF.

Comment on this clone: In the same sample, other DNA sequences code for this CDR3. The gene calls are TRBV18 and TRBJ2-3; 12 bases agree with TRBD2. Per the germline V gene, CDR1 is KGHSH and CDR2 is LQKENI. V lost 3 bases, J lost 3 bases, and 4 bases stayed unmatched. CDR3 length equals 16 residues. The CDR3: CASSPPSGRGTDTQYF. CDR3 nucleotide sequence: TGTGCCAGCTCACCTCCTAGCGGGAGGGGAACAGATACGCAGTATTTT.

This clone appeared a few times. The CDR3 loop is CASTRGGNMNTEAFF. CDR3 DNA sequence: TGTGCCAGTACCCGGGGAGGTAACATGAACACTGAAGCTTTCTTT. The chain uses TRBV19 and TRBJ1-1; D uncertain. The CDR3 sequence is 15 residues long. The germline CDR1 and CDR2 sequences are LNHDA and SQIVND (reference sequence). Trimming removed 7 bases at V and 0 bases at J, with 15 bases between.

The CDR3 sequence is CASSSAAGVNEKLFF. The CDR3 DNA reads TGTGCCAGCAGTTCCGCGGCCGGCGTTAATGAAAAACTGTTTTTT. V usage is TRBV27 and J usage is TRBJ1-4; D gene ambiguous. Trimming shortened V by 4 bases and J by 4 bases, and 13 bases separated the two germline ends. The CDR3 extends over 15 amino acids. CDR1 is MNHEY and CDR2 is SMNVEV in the germline V gene (reference sequence). Drawing the rest from reference TRBV27 and TRBJ1-4, the complete variable domain is EAQVTQNPRYLITVTGKKLTVTCSQNMNHEYMSWYRQDPGLGLRQIYYSMNVEVTDKGDVPEGYKVSRKEKRNFPLILESPSPNQTSLYFCASSSAAGVNEKLFFGSGTQLSVL.

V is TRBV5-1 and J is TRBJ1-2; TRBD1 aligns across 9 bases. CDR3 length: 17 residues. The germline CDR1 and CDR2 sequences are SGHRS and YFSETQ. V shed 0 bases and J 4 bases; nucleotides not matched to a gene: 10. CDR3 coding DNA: TGCGCCAGCAGCTTGGACGTATCACAGGGGGCCATCTATGGCTACACCTTC. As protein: CASSLDVSQGAIYGYTF.

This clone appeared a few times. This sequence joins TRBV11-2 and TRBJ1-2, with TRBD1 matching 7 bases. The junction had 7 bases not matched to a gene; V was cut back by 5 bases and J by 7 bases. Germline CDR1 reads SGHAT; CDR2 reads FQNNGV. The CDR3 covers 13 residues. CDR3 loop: CASSPTTGSGYTF. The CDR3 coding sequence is TGTGCCAGCAGCCCAACGACAGGGAGTGGCTACACCTTC. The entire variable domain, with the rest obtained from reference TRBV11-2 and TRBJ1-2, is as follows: EAGVAQSPRYKIIEKRQSVAFWCNPISGHATLYWYQQILGQGPKLLIQFQNNGVVDDSQLPKDRFSAERLKGVDSTLKIQPAKLEDSAVYLCASSPTTGSGYTFGSGTRLTVV.

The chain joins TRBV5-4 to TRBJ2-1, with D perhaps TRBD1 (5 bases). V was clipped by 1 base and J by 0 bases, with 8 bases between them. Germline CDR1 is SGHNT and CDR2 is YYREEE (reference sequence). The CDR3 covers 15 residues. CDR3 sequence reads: CASSLQGNSYNEQFF. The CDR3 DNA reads TGTGCCAGCAGCTTGCAGGGCAACTCCTACAATGAGCAGTTCTTC.

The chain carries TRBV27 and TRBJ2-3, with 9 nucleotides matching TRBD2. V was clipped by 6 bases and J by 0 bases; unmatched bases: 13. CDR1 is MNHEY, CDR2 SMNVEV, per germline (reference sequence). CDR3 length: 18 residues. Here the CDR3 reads CASSYKAGGSLSTDTQYF. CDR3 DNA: TGTGCCAGCAGCTACAAAGCGGGAGGCAGCCTAAGCACAGATACGCAGTATTTT.

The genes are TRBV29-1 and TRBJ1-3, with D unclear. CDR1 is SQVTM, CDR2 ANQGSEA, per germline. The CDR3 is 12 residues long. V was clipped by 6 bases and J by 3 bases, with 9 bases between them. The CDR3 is CSVANLGNTIYF. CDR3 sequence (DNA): TGCAGCGTGGCAAACCTTGGAAACACCATATATTTT.

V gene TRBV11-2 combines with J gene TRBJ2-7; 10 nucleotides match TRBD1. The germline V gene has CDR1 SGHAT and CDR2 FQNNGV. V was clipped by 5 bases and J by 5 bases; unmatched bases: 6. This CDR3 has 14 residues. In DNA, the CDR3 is TGTGCCAGCAGCCTTGGGACAGGGGCTGACGAGCAGTACTTC. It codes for CASSLGTGADEQYF.

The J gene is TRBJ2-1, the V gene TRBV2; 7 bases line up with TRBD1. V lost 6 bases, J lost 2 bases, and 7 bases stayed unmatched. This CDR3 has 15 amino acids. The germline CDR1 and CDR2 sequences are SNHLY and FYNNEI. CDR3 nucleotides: TGTGCCAGCAGGCCACAGGGGTACACCTACAATGAGCAGTTCTTC. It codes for CASRPQGYTYNEQFF.